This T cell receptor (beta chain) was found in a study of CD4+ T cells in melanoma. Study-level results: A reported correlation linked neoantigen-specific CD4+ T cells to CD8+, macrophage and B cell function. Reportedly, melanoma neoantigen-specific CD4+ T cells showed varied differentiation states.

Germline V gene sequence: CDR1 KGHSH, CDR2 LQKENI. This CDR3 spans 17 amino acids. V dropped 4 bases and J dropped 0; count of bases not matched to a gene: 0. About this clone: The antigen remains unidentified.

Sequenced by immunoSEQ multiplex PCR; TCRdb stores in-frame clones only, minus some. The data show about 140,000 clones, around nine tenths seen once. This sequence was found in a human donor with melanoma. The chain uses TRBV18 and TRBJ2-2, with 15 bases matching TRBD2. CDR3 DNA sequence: TGTGCCAGCTCACGGACTAGCGGGGGGGCGAACACCGGGGAGCTGTTTTTT. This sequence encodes CASSRTSGGANTGELFF.